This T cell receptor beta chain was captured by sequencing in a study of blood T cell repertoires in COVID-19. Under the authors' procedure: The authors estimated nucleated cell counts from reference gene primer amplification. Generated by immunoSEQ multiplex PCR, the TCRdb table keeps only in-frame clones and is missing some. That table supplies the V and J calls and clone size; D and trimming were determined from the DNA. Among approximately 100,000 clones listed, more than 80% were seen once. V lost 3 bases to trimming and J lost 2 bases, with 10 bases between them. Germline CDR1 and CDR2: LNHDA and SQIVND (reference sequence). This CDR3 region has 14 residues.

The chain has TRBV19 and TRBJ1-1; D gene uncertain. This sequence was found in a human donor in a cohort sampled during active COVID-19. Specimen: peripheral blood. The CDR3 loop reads CASSIARANTEAFF. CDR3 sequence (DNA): TGTGCCAGTAGTATTGCGAGAGCCAACACTGAAGCTTTCTTT.